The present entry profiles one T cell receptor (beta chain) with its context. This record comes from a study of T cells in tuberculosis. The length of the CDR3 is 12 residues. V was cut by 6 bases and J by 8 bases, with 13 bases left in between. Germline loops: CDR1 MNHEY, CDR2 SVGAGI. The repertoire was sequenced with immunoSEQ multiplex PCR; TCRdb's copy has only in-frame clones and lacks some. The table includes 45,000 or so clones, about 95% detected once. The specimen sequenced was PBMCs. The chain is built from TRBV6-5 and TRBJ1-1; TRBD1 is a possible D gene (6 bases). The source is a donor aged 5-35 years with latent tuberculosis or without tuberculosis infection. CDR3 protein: CASSRPDREAFF. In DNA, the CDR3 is TGTGCCAGCAGCCGACCCGACAGGGAAGCTTTCTTT.